The 14 T cell receptor beta chains below all came from one sample that was sequenced in a study of cytomegalovirus exposure and HLA in healthy donors. Vbeta (60) and Jbeta (13) primers were used in the PCR. The method was immunoSEQ multiplex PCR; TCRdb's version includes in-frame clones alone and lacks a portion of them. Here the sample spans about 130,000 clones, approximately 80% being singletons. Sequencing was done on a sample of PBMCs. The receptors were gathered from a man in his late teens or twenties in good health and CMV-seronegative.

The chain carries TRBV5-1 and TRBJ2-7, with D possibly being TRBD1 (6 bases). The length of the CDR3 is 15 residues. V lost 0 bases, J lost 6 bases, and 16 bases lay in between. Germline values: CDR1 SGHRS, CDR2 YFSETQ. CDR3 DNA sequence: TGCGCCAGCAGCTTGGAGGCAGGGGAGCCTCTCGAGCAGTACTTC. Its translation: CASSLEAGEPLEQYF.

This clone was recorded a few times. The chain is built from TRBV7-9 and TRBJ2-2, with D maybe TRBD2 (6 bases). CDR3 length: 15 residues. Per germline, CDR1 SEHNR and CDR2 FQNEAQ (reference sequence). Trimming removed 8 bases from V and 5 bases from J, with 18 bases in between. The CDR3 is CASGAFGGATGELFF. CDR3 DNA sequence: TGTGCCAGCGGTGCATTCGGCGGGGCGACCGGGGAGCTGTTTTTT.

The CDR3 here is CASRTDGHSYEQYF. CDR3 nucleotide sequence: TGTGCCAGCAGGACGGACGGACACTCCTACGAGCAGTACTTC. The J gene is TRBJ2-5, the V gene TRBV2; a possible D gene is TRBD1 (5 bases). The DNA end is more similar to TRBJ2-7, so the J call may be wrong. The CDR3 has 14 amino acids. Germline V gene data show CDR1 as SNHLY and CDR2 as FYNNEI.

CDR3 loop: CASSLDPGLAGYTF. CDR3 DNA sequence: TGTGCCAGCAGCTTAGATCCGGGATTAGCCGGCTACACCTTC. The rearrangement uses TRBV7-2 and TRBJ1-2; D uncertain. Germline V gives CDR1 SGHTA, CDR2 FQGNSA. The CDR3 runs 14 residues. The V gene lost 1 base and the J gene lost 8 bases, with 14 bases spanning the gap. Looking up the rest from reference TRBV7-2 and TRBJ1-2 gives the full variable domain: GAGVSQSPSNKVTEKGKDVELRCDPISGHTALYWYRQSLGQGLEFLIYFQGNSAPDKSGLPSDRFSAERTGGSVSTLTIQRTQQEDSAVYLCASSLDPGLAGYTFGSGTRLTVV.

This chain connects TRBV9 to TRBJ1-4, with D possibly being TRBD1 (6 bases). Per germline, CDR1 SGDLS and CDR2 YYNGEE. Trimming pared 3 bases from V and 9 bases from J, leaving 9 bases between. CDR3 length: 12 amino acids. CDR3 amino acids: CASSADRKKLFF. The DNA for the CDR3 is TGTGCCAGCAGCGCGGACAGAAAAAAACTGTTTTTT.

This chain joins TRBV19 and TRBJ2-3; D possibly corresponds to TRBD1 (6 bases). Germline V lookup: CDR1 LNHDA, CDR2 SQIVND (reference sequence). CDR3 length: 13 amino acids. The V and J ends lost 8 bases and 2 bases respectively, with 11 bases between them. The CDR3 reads CASERTATDTQYF. The CDR3 region has the DNA TGTGCCAGTGAGAGGACAGCCACAGATACGCAGTATTTT.

V usage is TRBV30 and J usage is TRBJ1-5; D is uncertain. Looked up from germline, CDR1 is GTSNPN and CDR2 is SVGIG (reference sequence). Trimming took off 7 bases at V and 1 base at J, with 8 bases between the two ends. The length of the CDR3 is 12 residues. The CDR3 region has the DNA TGTGCCTACAGTACAAGCAATCAGCCCCAGCATTTT. This sequence encodes CAYSTSNQPQHF.

This clone was recorded once. This chain uses TRBV10-3 with TRBJ1-6; 8 bases match TRBD1. Trimming at V came to 6 bases and at J to 6 bases, leaving 4 bases not matched to a gene. Germline V CDR1 and CDR2: ENHRY, SYGVKD. The CDR3 extends over 14 amino acids. The CDR3 DNA sequence: TGTGCCATCAGGACGACAGGGGTTAATTCACCCCTCCACTTT. Its translation: CAIRTTGVNSPLHF.

The chain carries TRBV5-1 and TRBJ2-3; the match to TRBD1 covers 7 bases. The J segment lost 9 bases and the V segment lost 7 bases, leaving 17 bases of the junction unmatched. The CDR3 covers 15 residues. CDR1 and CDR2 (germline): SGHRS, YFSETQ. The CDR3 DNA is TGCGCCAGCCGAACTCACCTCCACGACAGGGCAACGCAGTATTTT. The encoded protein is CASRTHLHDRATQYF.

The rearrangement uses TRBV27 and TRBJ2-2; D remains unclear. Trimming shortened V by 2 bases and J by 6 bases, and 4 bases separated the two germline ends. The CDR3 is 12 residues long. Germline CDR1 is MNHEY and CDR2 is SMNVEV (reference sequence). Written as DNA, the CDR3 is TGTGCCAGCAGTTTAATCTCCGGGGAGCTGTTTTTT. As protein: CASSLISGELFF.

The V call is TRBV25-1, the J call TRBJ2-5; D is possibly TRBD2 (5 bases). The end of the DNA aligns better with TRBJ2-7, so the J call may be wrong. The CDR3 is 13 residues long. The germline CDR1 and CDR2 sequences are MGHDK and SYGVNS. The CDR3 DNA is TGTGCCAGCAGCCCTCTAGCAGCCGACGAGCAGTACTTC. It yields the protein CASSPLAADEQYF.

This clone appeared once. V and J are TRBV6-4 and TRBJ1-6, with D perhaps TRBD1 (5 bases). Trimming took off 2 bases at V and 8 bases at J, with 10 bases between the two ends. The CDR3 runs 14 residues. Germline loops: CDR1 MRHNA, CDR2 SNTAGT. The CDR3 nucleotides read TGTGCCAGCAGTGACAAGTTAGGGGATTCACCCCTCCACTTT. This encodes CASSDKLGDSPLHF.

The rearrangement joins TRBV6-1 to TRBJ2-7; D unclear. V dropped 4 bases and J dropped 4 bases, with 11 bases sitting between them. The CDR3 is 13 residues long. CDR1 and CDR2 from the germline V gene are MNHNS and SASEGT. The CDR3 spells CASSVGTVYEQYF. The DNA for the CDR3 is TGTGCCAGCAGTGTTGGAACAGTTTACGAGCAGTACTTC.

J is TRBJ1-1 and V is TRBV5-6; TRBD1 might be the D (6 bases). From germline, CDR1 is SGHDT and CDR2 YYEEEE. Trimming stripped 4 bases from V and 10 bases from J, with 14 bases between. The CDR3 runs to 12 residues. CDR3 DNA: TGTGCCAGCAGCCAGGAGGGGGGGGGAGCTTTCTTT. This translates into CASSQEGGGAFF.